These 7 T cell receptor beta chains came from one sample sequenced in a study of T cell responses to AZD1222 COVID-19 vaccine. This table comes from immunoSEQ multiplex PCR, and its TCRdb copy is limited to in-frame clones, with some not included. The profile shows 90,000 to 110,000 clones, roughly 86% of them singletons. The specimen comprised peripheral blood, sampled on day 0 of MenACWY control vaccination. Source of these receptors: an adult in good health.

The CDR3 loop is CASSQWPDSSGNTIYF. The CDR3 DNA is TGCGCCAGCAGCCAATGGCCGGACAGTTCGGGAAACACCATATATTTT. The rearrangement joins TRBV4-1 to TRBJ1-3; the D gene is possibly TRBD1 (6 bases). V was cut by 2 bases and J by 4 bases, with 15 bases left in between. Germline V gene lookup returns CDR1 MGHRA and CDR2 YSYEKL. The CDR3 spans 16 residues.

This chain joins TRBV4-1 and TRBJ1-4, with D unclear. Germline CDR1 MGHRA, CDR2 YSYEKL. The CDR3 covers 14 residues. The V and J ends lost 3 bases and 11 bases respectively, with 16 bases between them. The CDR3 DNA reads as TGCGCCAGCAGCCATCAGGAGTCCCCAGAGAAACTGTTTTTT. It yields the protein CASSHQESPEKLFF.

This chain connects TRBV19 to TRBJ1-5; no firm D call. Trimming removed 2 bases at V and 6 bases at J, with 14 bases between. Germline-derived CDR1 and CDR2 are LNHDA and SQIVND (reference sequence). The CDR3 contains 15 residues. The CDR3 nucleotides read TGTGCCAGTAGTATACAAACGTGGAACAGTCAGCCCCAGCATTTT. This gives the protein CASSIQTWNSQPQHF.

This rearrangement joins TRBV7-2 to TRBJ2-7, with TRBD2 identical over 10 bases. Germline CDR1 and CDR2: SGHTA and FQGNSA. V trimming: 5 bases; J trimming: 0 bases; junction bases outside the gene matches: 4. The CDR3 has 15 amino acids. In DNA form, the CDR3 reads TGTGCCAGCAGCCAAACTAGCGGGGTCTCCTACGAGCAGTACTTC. Its translation is CASSQTSGVSYEQYF.

This rearrangement joins TRBV7-3 to TRBJ2-7, with 9 positions matching TRBD1. With V trimmed by 6 bases and J by 9 bases, 9 bases remained unmatched. The germline gives CDR1 SGHTA, CDR2 FQGTGA. The CDR3 has 13 amino acids. This CDR3 is CASSWDRDGRQYF. The CDR3 DNA sequence: TGTGCCAGCAGTTGGGACAGGGACGGGCGGCAGTACTTC.

The chain recombines TRBV6-2 or TRBV6-3 with TRBJ2-1, with D perhaps matching TRBD2 (5 bases). Germline V gene lookup returns CDR1 MNHEY and CDR2 SVGEGT. V was cut by 4 bases and J by 10 bases, with 20 bases left in between. The CDR3 runs to 15 residues. CDR3 nucleotide sequence: TGTGCCAGCAGTTTGCAGACCACCTTATCGGGGGAGCAGTTCTTC. Translation: CASSLQTTLSGEQFF.

This clone was counted a single time. This chain uses TRBV30 with TRBJ2-2, with 7 bases lining up with TRBD1. Germline values: CDR1 GTSNPN, CDR2 SVGIG (reference sequence). CDR3 length equals 15 residues. J was trimmed by 7 bases and V by 0 bases; bases with no gene match: 8. CDR3 in DNA: TGTGCCTGGAGTGTACCGGGACAGTTGGGCGGGGAGCTGTTTTTT. Translation: CAWSVPGQLGGELFF.